The 28 T cell receptor beta chains in this list originate from one sample, sequenced in a study of human T cells and chemical hapten exposure. Time point denoted: patch test 1, 2 weeks after DPC sensitization. Noted treatment: therapeutic diphenylcyclopropenone sensitization with weekly scalp DPC. Each CDR3 protein gets one entry after TCRdb re-called the RACE reads with MiXCR. The sample carries approximately 350,000 distinct CDR3 sequences, about 7% recorded once. Sequenced material: whole blood, taken in connection with sensitization to the hapten diphenylcyclopropenone (DPC). The source is a woman aged 18-29 years with alopecia areata. Some clones in this sample may be carry-over from other donors' samples.

The table lists this clonotype with a few counts. J is TRBJ2-3 and V is TRBV20-1, with 7 bases identical to TRBD2. The CDR3 contains 16 residues. V shed 1 base, J shed 0 bases, and the junction held 7 bases outside the gene matches. In germline, CDR1 is DFQATT, CDR2 SNEGSKA (reference sequence). The DNA for the CDR3 is TGCAGTGCTAGAGTCGTAGCGGGCCCTAGCACAGATACGCAGTATTTT. It translates to CSARVVAGPSTDTQYF.

This clonotype was recorded at least ten times. The rearrangement joins TRBV9 to TRBJ2-7; D unresolved. The CDR3 runs 14 residues. Germline-derived CDR1 and CDR2 are SGDLS and YYNGEE. With 4 bases removed from V and 3 bases from J, the gap between germline ends came to 14 bases. The CDR3 DNA sequence: TGTGCCAGCAGCCCCGAGACCCTGGACTACGAGCAGTACTTC. Its translation: CASSPETLDYEQYF.

The chain recombines TRBV6-2 or TRBV6-3 with TRBJ2-2; D call uncertain. CDR1 is MNHEY and CDR2 is SVGEGT in the germline V gene. This CDR3 region has 17 residues. Trimming took off 3 bases at V and 4 bases at J, with 18 bases between the two ends. DNA for the CDR3: TGTGCCAGCAGTTATCGAGATAACCCTAGGGTCACCGGGGAGCTGTTTTTT. Encoded protein: CASSYRDNPRVTGELFF.

This rearrangement joins TRBV7-2 to TRBJ1-1; a possible D gene is TRBD1 (6 bases). V lost 5 bases and J 12 bases, leaving 13 bases between the germline ends. The germline V gene encodes CDR1 SGHTA and CDR2 FQGNSA. The CDR3 spans 11 residues. The CDR3 sequence is CASSEQGGSFF. CDR3 coding DNA: TGTGCCAGCAGCGAACAGGGAGGGTCTTTCTTT.

This clonotype has a handful of counts. The chain combines TRBV29-1 with TRBJ2-2, with 7 bases fitting TRBD1. Losses at the gene ends were 4 bases for V and 0 bases for J; bases not matched to a gene: 5. The CDR3 covers 15 residues. Germline CDR1 and CDR2: SQVTM and ANQGSEA. CDR3 DNA sequence: TGCAGCGTTGCTTGGGGGACAGCGAACACCGGGGAGCTGTTTTTT. Protein sequence: CSVAWGTANTGELFF.

This clonotype was found a few times. The chain is built from TRBV7-2 and TRBJ2-5; 7 bases match TRBD1. The ends lost 1 base at V and 3 bases at J; junction bases unmatched: 2. This CDR3 has 14 residues. In germline, CDR1 is SGHTA, CDR2 FQGNSA. Here the CDR3 DNA reads TGTGCCAGCAGCTTAGATCAGGGGGAAGAGACCCAGTACTTC. Translated: CASSLDQGEETQYF.

This clonotype was picked up a small number of times. The CDR3 DNA follows: TGCGCCAGCAGCCAAGACTGGACGGTGAACACTGAAGCTTTCTTT. Translated, it gives CASSQDWTVNTEAFF. This chain joins TRBV4-3 and TRBJ1-1; D is undetermined. The germline V and J ends were trimmed by 0 bases and 0 bases, with 8 bases remaining between them. The CDR3 has 15 residues. Looked up from germline, CDR1 is LGHNA and CDR2 is YSLEER.

The chain uses TRBV6-6 and TRBJ1-1; D is unresolved. The V end was cut by 2 bases, the J end by 6 bases, with 19 bases between. The CDR3 is 16 residues long. Germline V gives CDR1 MNHNY, CDR2 SVGAGI (reference sequence). Written as DNA, the CDR3 is TGTGCCAGCAGTTACACATTCGGGCCAGAGGAGGCTGAAGCTTTCTTT. Residues: CASSYTFGPEEAEAFF.

There are many counts of this clonotype. One end of the junction fails to match germline, which may point to a read error. V and J are TRBV27 and TRBJ2-7; 9 bases match TRBD1. The CDR3 has 15 residues. Germline values: CDR1 MNHEY, CDR2 SMNVEV (reference sequence). The CDR3 coding sequence is TGTGCCAGCAGTTTAGGGACAGGGCCCTCCCACGAGCAGTACTTC. This translates into CASSLGTGPSHEQYF.

In this sample, this clonotype turned up many times. The chain uses TRBV9 and TRBJ2-2, with 10 bases aligning to TRBD1. The CDR3 is 15 amino acids. V shed 5 bases and J 7 bases; nucleotides not matched to a gene: 8. Germline V gives CDR1 SGDLS, CDR2 YYNGEE. CDR3: CASSITDRGRGELFF. The CDR3 nucleotides are TGTGCCAGCAGTATTACTGACAGGGGGCGCGGGGAGCTGTTTTTT.

The J gene is TRBJ1-2, the V gene TRBV29-1; D not certain. CDR1 and CDR2 from the germline V gene are SQVTM and ANQGSEA. V dropped 3 bases and J dropped 1 base, with 9 bases sitting between them. CDR3 length: 13 amino acids. The CDR3 loop is CSVDQTVNYGYTF. CDR3 nucleotide sequence: TGCAGCGTTGACCAGACGGTTAACTATGGCTACACCTTC.

This clonotype was observed at least ten times. This chain links TRBV7-9 with TRBJ2-1; D may correspond to TRBD1 or TRBD2 (5 bases each). Trimming stripped 5 bases from V and 1 base from J, with 15 bases between. CDR1 is SEHNR and CDR2 is FQNEAQ in the germline V gene (reference sequence). The CDR3 spans 16 residues. As DNA, the CDR3 is TGTGCCAGCAGCCCCAATGAGGGGTCTTCCTACAATGAGCAGTTCTTC. It translates to CASSPNEGSSYNEQFF.

V is TRBV27 and J is TRBJ2-7; 8 nucleotides agree with TRBD1. There are 14 residues in the CDR3. V lost 6 bases, J lost 5 bases, and 9 bases stayed unmatched. CDR1 and CDR2 from the germline V gene are MNHEY and SMNVEV (reference sequence). CDR3 loop: CASRRTGSGDEQYF. The CDR3 DNA reads as TGTGCCAGCAGACGGACAGGGTCGGGGGACGAGCAGTACTTC.

The V call is TRBV7-8, the J call TRBJ2-3; 12 bases are a match to TRBD2. Unmatched junction bases numbered 7, after V lost 5 bases and J lost 1 base. The germline V gene has CDR1 SGHVS and CDR2 FQNEAQ. This CDR3 is built from 17 residues. CDR3 bases: TGTGCCAGCAGCCGGACTAGCGGGACAGGACGCACAGATACGCAGTATTTT. This codes for CASSRTSGTGRTDTQYF.

This clonotype was counted only a few times. The CDR3 is CASRKRQGGVNEKLFF. For the CDR3, the DNA is TGTGCCAGCAGGAAGAGACAGGGAGGGGTTAATGAAAAACTGTTTTTT. The chain combines TRBV6-1 with TRBJ1-4; 7 bases match TRBD1. The CDR3 sequence is 16 residues long. CDR1 and CDR2 from the germline V gene are MNHNS and SASEGT. The V segment lost 6 bases and the J segment 4 bases; nucleotides outside the gene matches: 11.

This chain connects TRBV6-5 to TRBJ2-1; possible D gene TRBD1, 5 bases. The CDR3 covers 14 residues. V was trimmed by 2 bases and J by 3 bases, leaving 8 bases between them. Germline-derived CDR1 and CDR2 are MNHEY and SVGAGI. The CDR3 spells CASSYDRLYNEQFF. The CDR3 DNA is TGTGCCAGCAGTTACGACAGACTCTACAATGAGCAGTTCTTC.

This clonotype was observed a handful of times. The chain has TRBV27 and TRBJ2-2; a possible D gene is TRBD2 (5 bases). CDR3 length: 16 amino acids. V was trimmed by 3 bases and J by 1 base, leaving 12 bases between them. CDR1 and CDR2 (germline): MNHEY, SMNVEV (reference sequence). CDR3 DNA: TGTGCCAGCAGTTTCTTGAGGGTTGAGAACACCGGGGAGCTGTTTTTT. Protein product: CASSFLRVENTGELFF.

This clonotype came up a few times. The chain combines TRBV10-3 with TRBJ2-7; tentative D call: TRBD1 (5 bases). This CDR3 has 12 residues. Per the germline V gene, CDR1 is ENHRY and CDR2 is SYGVKD. With 11 bases removed from V and 2 bases from J, the gap between germline ends came to 13 bases. Here the CDR3 reads CAAAQGPYEQYF. The DNA for the CDR3 is TGTGCCGCGGCCCAGGGCCCCTACGAGCAGTACTTC.

This clonotype was counted between two and nine times. The J gene is TRBJ2-7, the V gene TRBV7-9, with TRBD1 matching 8 bases. The germline gives CDR1 SEHNR, CDR2 FQNEAQ (reference sequence). CDR3 length equals 14 residues. Trimming took 5 bases from V and 4 from J; bases not matched to a gene: 7. CDR3 nucleotide sequence: TGTGCCAGCAGCGGGGACAGGCCTGAGTACGAGCAGTACTTC. Translated, it gives CASSGDRPEYEQYF.

This clonotype was picked up a small number of times. The CDR3: CASSFRAQPLNTEAFF. DNA for the CDR3: TGTGCCAGCAGCTTCCGGGCCCAGCCGCTGAACACTGAAGCTTTCTTT. The rearrangement uses TRBV7-2 and TRBJ1-1; D gene ambiguous. Germline CDR1 is SGHTA and CDR2 is FQGNSA. The CDR3 runs 16 residues. With 3 bases removed from V and 0 bases from J, the gap between germline ends came to 14 bases.

The chain has TRBV12-5 and TRBJ2-1, with 8 bases lining up with TRBD2. Germline CDR1 and CDR2: LGHNT and FRNRAP. The V and J ends lost 4 bases and 5 bases, in that order; junction bases with no gene match: 4. The CDR3 length is 14 residues. The CDR3 here is CASGYGGENNEQFF. The DNA of the CDR3 is TGTGCTAGTGGTTACGGGGGGGAAAACAATGAGCAGTTCTTC.

This clonotype was seen ten or more times. V and J are TRBV12-3 or TRBV12-4 and TRBJ1-5; D is unclear. CDR3 length: 13 amino acids. Deletions cut 4 bases from V and 0 bases from J, with 4 bases between. CDR3 in amino acids: CASSSGSNQPQHF. DNA for the CDR3: TGTGCCAGCAGTTCAGGTAGCAATCAGCCCCAGCATTTT.

The J gene is TRBJ1-4, the V gene TRBV6-1; 7 nucleotides match TRBD1. V dropped 5 bases and J dropped 6; count of bases not matched to a gene: 6. The CDR3 runs to 14 residues. Germline loops: CDR1 MNHNS, CDR2 SASEGT. The CDR3 region is CASSRTGIDEKLFF. In DNA, the CDR3 is TGTGCCAGCAGTAGGACAGGAATTGATGAAAAACTGTTTTTT.

This clonotype has more than one count but fewer than ten. The chain employs TRBV29-1 and TRBJ2-3; TRBD2 aligns across 8 bases. CDR3 length: 13 residues. J gave up 1 base and V 4 bases, and 1 base lay outside the gene matches. Germline V CDR1 and CDR2: SQVTM, ANQGSEA. CDR3: CSVAAGGTDTQYF. In DNA form, the CDR3 reads TGCAGCGTTGCAGCGGGGGGCACAGATACGCAGTATTTT.

In this sample, this clonotype turned up many times. The rearrangement uses TRBV5-4 and TRBJ2-3; D possibly corresponds to TRBD2 (6 bases). V lost 0 bases, J lost 9 bases, and 14 bases lay in between. The CDR3 length is 14 residues. Germline-derived CDR1 and CDR2 are SGHNT and YYREEE (reference sequence). The CDR3 DNA is TGTGCCAGCAGCTTGGTTGGTCCGGGGGAGACGCAGTATTTT. Its translation is CASSLVGPGETQYF.

Only a few counts were recorded for this clonotype. The chain couples TRBV20-1 to TRBJ2-1; D call uncertain. CDR1 DFQATT and CDR2 SNEGSKA come from the germline V gene (reference sequence). The CDR3 spans 17 residues. The V end lost 3 bases, the J end lost 2 bases, and 20 bases lay between the germline ends. The DNA for the CDR3 is TGCAGTGCTAGTACCACCCTAGACCCTCCTACCTACAATGAGCAGTTCTTC. Translated, it gives CSASTTLDPPTYNEQFF.

A few counts support this clonotype. The rearrangement uses TRBV29-1 and TRBJ2-5, with 15 bases identical to TRBD2. The trim removed 8 bases at V and 1 base at J, leaving 5 bases unmatched. Germline V gives CDR1 SQVTM, CDR2 ANQGSEA. This CDR3 is built from 15 residues. CDR3 residues: CSFGTSGGSQETQYF. The CDR3 DNA reads as TGCAGCTTCGGGACTAGCGGGGGGAGCCAAGAGACCCAGTACTTC.

The V call is TRBV6-2 or TRBV6-3, the J call TRBJ1-1, with D tentatively TRBD1 (6 bases). The germline CDR1 and CDR2 sequences are MNHEY and SVGEGT. This CDR3 is 15 amino acids long. V was pared by 8 bases and J by 5 bases, with 21 bases between. CDR3 DNA sequence: TGTGCCAGCCTCAGGAGATCCGGGAGGGGGACTGAAGCTTTCTTT. It codes for CASLRRSGRGTEAFF.